The 31 T cell receptor beta chains in this list originate from one sample, sequenced in a study of blood T cell repertoires in COVID-19. Profiling relied on immunoSEQ multiplex PCR, and the TCRdb table lists in-frame clones only, not all of them. The sample carries some 200,000 clones, approximately 82% recorded once. The sample was peripheral blood. All receptors come from a human donor with acute or convalescent COVID-19. The donor label of this sample is uncertain.

The chain recombines TRBV18 with TRBJ2-5; the D gene is possibly TRBD2 (5 bases). Between the trimmed V and J ends, which lost 3 bases and 5 bases, there was a span of 13 bases. Germline loops: CDR1 KGHSH, CDR2 LQKENI. The CDR3 spans 14 residues. For the CDR3, the DNA is TGTGCCAGCTCACCGACACTAGTCACGGAGACCCAGTACTTC. This codes for CASSPTLVTETQYF.

The DNA for the CDR3 is TGTGCCAGCAGCGGAATGACTAGCGTAAGCACAGATACGCAGTATTTT. Translation gives CASSGMTSVSTDTQYF. The rearrangement uses TRBV5-5 and TRBJ2-3; 8 nucleotides line up with TRBD2. Trimming at V came to 4 bases and at J to 0 bases, leaving 7 bases not matched to a gene. This CDR3 spans 16 amino acids. In germline, CDR1 is SGHKS, CDR2 YYEKEE (reference sequence).

The chain is built from TRBV10-2 and TRBJ1-6; no clear D gene. CDR3 size: 14 residues. Germline CDR1 and CDR2: WSHSY and SAAADI. V gave up 5 bases and J gave up 5 bases, with 10 bases separating them. CDR3 in DNA: TGCGCCAGCAGTCCGTCCCCTAATAATTCACCCCTCCACTTT. This codes for CASSPSPNNSPLHF.

V and J are TRBV7-8 and TRBJ1-5; 11 positions match TRBD1. V lost 1 base to trimming and J lost 6 bases; unmatched junction nucleotides: 5. The CDR3 contains 16 residues. Germline lookup yields CDR1 SGHVS and CDR2 FQNEAQ. CDR3 sequence reads: CASSLGTGGAGQPQHF. In DNA form, the CDR3 reads TGTGCCAGCAGCTTAGGGACAGGGGGCGCGGGTCAGCCCCAGCATTTT.

This chain connects TRBV10-1 to TRBJ2-1, with 7 bases identical to TRBD2. Germline V gives CDR1 WNHNN, CDR2 SYGVQD (reference sequence). V lost 0 bases and J lost 6; bases outside the gene matches: 2. This CDR3 spans 14 amino acids. The CDR3 is CASSESAGRNEQFF. As DNA, the CDR3 is TGCGCCAGCAGTGAGTCAGCGGGACGCAATGAGCAGTTCTTC.

The V and J genes are TRBV18 and TRBJ1-4; D not certain. CDR3 length: 14 residues. Germline CDR1 reads KGHSH; CDR2 reads LQKENI. Trimming left V 5 bases short and J 4 bases short, with 11 bases between. The CDR3 coding sequence is TGTGCCAGCTCAGCATATGCTATTAATGAAAAACTGTTTTTT. Translation gives CASSAYAINEKLFF.

This chain links TRBV6-2 or TRBV6-3 with TRBJ2-3; 9 nucleotides line up with TRBD2. Looked up from germline, CDR1 is MNHEY and CDR2 is SVGEGT. The CDR3 spans 16 residues. J was trimmed by 0 bases and V by 6 bases; bases with no gene match: 7. The CDR3 sequence is CASSDLAGPSTDTQYF. The CDR3 DNA reads as TGTGCCAGCAGCGATCTAGCGGGGCCTAGCACAGATACGCAGTATTTT.

Notes on this clone: A read error may account for a junction end that differs from germline. The chain carries TRBV9 and TRBJ2-3; 12 nucleotides line up with TRBD2. The CDR3 runs to 13 residues. Germline CDR1 and CDR2: SGDLS and YYNGEE. The CDR3 is CASSVESSGRADF. CDR3 DNA: TGTGCCAGCAGCGTAGAGTCTAGCGGGAGGGCGGATTTT.

The V gene is TRBV12-5, the J gene TRBJ1-5, with D unclear. The V end lost 1 base, the J end lost 11 bases, and 6 bases lay between the germline ends. Germline loops: CDR1 LGHNT, CDR2 FRNRAP. This CDR3 is 11 amino acids long. Here the CDR3 reads CASGLEEAQHF. CDR3 nucleotides: TGTGCTAGTGGTTTGGAGGAGGCCCAGCATTTT.

The chain carries TRBV6-5 and TRBJ2-7; TRBD2 aligns across 8 bases. CDR1 and CDR2 (germline): MNHEY, SVGAGI. The CDR3 covers 14 residues. The V and J ends lost 6 bases and 1 base, in that order; junction bases with no gene match: 5. CDR3 protein: CASRSPGGSYEQYF. CDR3 in DNA: TGTGCCAGCAGGTCCCCGGGGGGGTCCTACGAGCAGTACTTC.

The chain uses TRBV30 and TRBJ2-7; 10 nucleotides align to TRBD1. Unmatched junction bases numbered 3, after V lost 1 base and J lost 3 bases. The CDR3 runs to 14 residues. Germline values: CDR1 GTSNPN, CDR2 SVGIG (reference sequence). CDR3 nucleotide sequence: TGTGCCTGGAGTGGGACAGGGGGGGGCTACGAGCAGTACTTC. Its protein is CAWSGTGGGYEQYF.

The V call is TRBV6-5, the J call TRBJ1-5; D unclear. CDR1 and CDR2 (germline): MNHEY, SVGAGI. The CDR3 has 15 amino acids. Trimming removed 8 bases from V and 0 bases from J, with 14 bases in between. The CDR3 nucleotides read TGTGCCAGCCGTATCACAGAATATAGCAATCAGCCCCAGCATTTT. Its translation is CASRITEYSNQPQHF.

DNA for the CDR3: TGCAGCGTGGCTGGACAGCTCAATCAGCCCCAGCATTTT. This sequence encodes CSVAGQLNQPQHF. The genes are TRBV29-1 and TRBJ1-5; tentative D call: TRBD1 (6 bases). Germline CDR1 reads SQVTM; CDR2 reads ANQGSEA. With 6 bases removed from V and 3 bases from J, the gap between germline ends came to 12 bases. The CDR3 has 13 amino acids.

The chain couples TRBV4-2 to TRBJ2-3, with 10 bases lining up with TRBD2. Trimming at V came to 0 bases and at J to 6 bases, leaving 6 bases not matched to a gene. The germline V gene has CDR1 LGHNA and CDR2 YNFKEQ. This CDR3 is built from 16 residues. The CDR3 bases are TGTGCCAGCAGCCAAGACAGGACTAGCGGTAGGGATACGCAGTATTTT. Its protein is CASSQDRTSGRDTQYF.

This sequence joins TRBV9 and TRBJ1-1; D remains ambiguous. The V end lost 4 bases, the J end lost 3 bases, and 16 bases lay between the germline ends. Germline CDR1 is SGDLS and CDR2 is YYNGEE. The CDR3 has 15 residues. The CDR3 spells CASSPRYNADTEAFF. For the CDR3, the DNA is TGTGCCAGCAGCCCTCGCTACAACGCGGACACTGAAGCTTTCTTT.

This clone was seen once. The chain combines TRBV29-1 with TRBJ1-1; a weak D match, TRBD1 (5 bases). CDR3 length: 12 residues. Deletions cut 3 bases from V and 5 bases from J, with 10 bases between. Germline V CDR1 and CDR2: SQVTM, ANQGSEA. CDR3 in amino acids: CSVDLGETEAFF. The CDR3, as DNA: TGCAGCGTTGATTTAGGGGAAACTGAAGCTTTCTTT.

On this clone: In the same sample, other DNA sequences code for this CDR3. The rearrangement links TRBV9 to TRBJ2-1; D is ambiguous. Germline V lookup: CDR1 SGDLS, CDR2 YYNGEE. V was trimmed by 0 bases and J by 0 bases, leaving 13 bases between them. There are 17 residues in the CDR3. The CDR3 DNA follows: TGTGCCAGCAGCGTAGATCCGCGCCCGAGCTCCTACAATGAGCAGTTCTTC. It codes for CASSVDPRPSSYNEQFF. Full variable domain (rest looked up from reference TRBV9 and TRBJ2-1): DSGVTQTPKHLITATGQRVTLRCSPRSGDLSVYWYQQSLDQGLQFLIQYYNGEERAKGNILERFSAQQFPDLHSELNLSSLELGDSALYFCASSVDPRPSSYNEQFFGPGTRLTVL.

The genes are TRBV6-6 and TRBJ2-3; D may be TRBD1 (6 bases). CDR1 MNHNY and CDR2 SVGAGI come from the germline V gene (reference sequence). This CDR3 region has 15 residues. V gave up 10 bases and J gave up 9 bases, with 26 bases separating them. The CDR3 is CATTIDRTLHATQYF. CDR3 DNA sequence: TGTGCCACGACCATAGACAGGACCCTCCACGCGACGCAGTATTTT.

The V gene is TRBV19, the J gene TRBJ2-3, with TRBD2 identical over 9 bases. The germline CDR1 and CDR2 sequences are LNHDA and SQIVND (reference sequence). The CDR3 consists of 16 residues. The junction had 6 bases not matched to a gene; V was cut back by 1 base and J by 4 bases. The CDR3 DNA reads TGTGCCAGTAGTATAGTTGCGGGAGGGGGAGCAGATACGCAGTATTTT. Its translation is CASSIVAGGGADTQYF.

The chain links TRBV3-1 (or the pseudogene TRBV3-2) to TRBJ2-7; no clear D. V was pared by 5 bases and J by 0 bases, with 17 bases between. From germline, CDR1 is LGHDT and CDR2 YNNKEL (reference sequence). This CDR3 has 16 amino acids. Here the CDR3 reads CASSETPAASSYEQYF. Here the CDR3 DNA reads TGTGCCAGCAGCGAAACCCCCGCCGCCAGCTCCTACGAGCAGTACTTC.

This clone was seen only a few times. The genes are TRBV6-1 and TRBJ1-4, with D perhaps TRBD1 (6 bases). Per germline, CDR1 MNHNS and CDR2 SASEGT. CDR3 size: 15 residues. V was trimmed by 1 base and J by 8 bases, leaving 14 bases between them. CDR3 region: CASSEVGGLGEKLFF. The CDR3 nucleotides read TGTGCCAGCAGTGAAGTGGGGGGGCTCGGAGAAAAACTGTTTTTT.

This clone has just a few counts. V gene TRBV7-6 combines with J gene TRBJ2-7; D perhaps matches TRBD1 (5 bases). The CDR3 has 17 amino acids. Germline V gene data show CDR1 as SGHVS and CDR2 as FNYEAQ. Trimming stripped 1 base from V and 0 bases from J, with 16 bases between. The CDR3 region is CASSLDPQGPSSYEQYF. CDR3 bases: TGTGCCAGCAGCTTAGACCCCCAGGGTCCCAGCTCCTACGAGCAGTACTTC.

The chain has TRBV10-3 and TRBJ2-7; TRBD2 might be the D (6 bases). Germline V gene sequence: CDR1 ENHRY, CDR2 SYGVKD. This CDR3 comprises 11 residues. V lost 9 bases and J 3 bases, leaving 9 bases between the germline ends. The CDR3 DNA sequence: TGTGCCATTCGGGACTTCTACGAGCAGTACTTC. Translating it yields CAIRDFYEQYF.

The chain couples TRBV4-3 to TRBJ1-2, with 10 bases that match TRBD1. Germline assignment: CDR1 LGHNA and CDR2 YSLEER. Unmatched junction bases numbered 0, after V lost 1 base and J lost 4 bases. The CDR3 extends over 14 amino acids. The CDR3 reads CASSQGTGGYGYTF. The CDR3 DNA is TGCGCCAGCAGCCAAGGGACAGGGGGCTATGGCTACACCTTC.

This chain uses TRBV7-6 with TRBJ2-5; D unclear. V gave up 3 bases and J gave up 5 bases, with 10 bases separating them. Germline values: CDR1 SGHVS, CDR2 FNYEAQ. The CDR3 consists of 13 residues. CDR3 bases: TGTGCCAGCAGCTTCTTGGGCCGCGAGACCCAGTACTTC. Encoded protein: CASSFLGRETQYF.

This clone was observed a handful of times. The chain links TRBV18 to TRBJ1-2; D is undetermined. CDR1 and CDR2 from the germline V gene are KGHSH and LQKENI. Trimming removed 0 bases at V and 7 bases at J, with 15 bases between. The CDR3 is 15 amino acids. The DNA for the CDR3 is TGTGCCAGCTCACCACCAACGGGTTTTGATTCTGGCTACACCTTC. Translation: CASSPPTGFDSGYTF.

A remark on this clone: The same CDR3 arises from other DNA sequences in this sample as well. V usage is TRBV18 and J usage is TRBJ1-1; D unclear. The CDR3 runs to 13 residues. V lost 4 bases to trimming and J lost 1 base, with 7 bases between them. Germline V gene data show CDR1 as KGHSH and CDR2 as LQKENI. The CDR3 protein is CASSQTANTEAFF. The DNA of the CDR3 is TGTGCCAGCTCACAAACAGCGAACACTGAAGCTTTCTTT.

The chain recombines TRBV14 with TRBJ1-1; D gene ambiguous. Germline CDR1 is SGHDN and CDR2 is FVKESK. The CDR3 consists of 13 residues. V lost 4 bases to trimming and J lost 1 base, with 7 bases between them. Written as DNA, the CDR3 is TGTGCCAGCAGCCCACAGTCGAACACTGAAGCTTTCTTT. It specifies CASSPQSNTEAFF.

The CDR3, as DNA: TGTGCCAGTCGAGGGGGCGGCGATAATTCACCCCTCCACTTT. Protein product: CASRGGGDNSPLHF. The chain links TRBV19 to TRBJ1-6; 7 bases line up with TRBD1. Germline V gene sequence: CDR1 LNHDA, CDR2 SQIVND (reference sequence). The CDR3 length is 14 residues. V was clipped by 8 bases and J by 5 bases; unmatched bases: 6.

The chain combines TRBV2 with TRBJ1-5, with TRBD1 as a possible D gene (5 bases). Trimming pared 4 bases from V and 1 base from J, leaving 11 bases between. The CDR3 spans 15 residues. The germline V gene encodes CDR1 SNHLY and CDR2 FYNNEI. The CDR3 DNA is TGTGCCAGCAGTGGGGGGGGGACGAGCAATCAGCCCCAGCATTTT. This encodes CASSGGGTSNQPQHF.

CDR3 in amino acids: CSVEVLGQGAWGYTF. CDR3 nucleotides: TGCAGCGTTGAAGTTTTGGGACAGGGGGCTTGGGGCTACACCTTC. J is TRBJ1-2 and V is TRBV29-1; 12 bases are shared with TRBD1. CDR1 is SQVTM, CDR2 ANQGSEA, per germline. The CDR3 spans 15 residues. J lost 8 bases, V lost 1 base, and 8 bases had no gene match.